What follows describes a single T cell receptor beta chain. Clones were sequenced by immunoSEQ multiplex PCR, and TCRdb holds only the in-frame ones, with some missing. Of over 100,000 clones in the sample, 88% were seen once. This record belongs to a study of control samples from healthy donors and cancer patients. J gave up 2 bases and V 1 base, and 8 bases lay outside the gene matches. This CDR3 spans 16 amino acids. Germline-derived CDR1 and CDR2 are SGHTA and FQGNSA. The sequencing sample was made of blood. The chain uses TRBV7-2 and TRBJ2-7; 7 bases are a match to TRBD2. This sequence was found in a man aged 40-49 years in good health. The CDR3 is CASSLVSQGGPYEQYF. DNA for the CDR3: TGTGCCAGCAGCTTAGTGTCGCAGGGAGGGCCCTACGAGCAGTACTTC.